This record looks at one T cell receptor (beta chain) sequence and its context. Its matching antigen is unknown. Naive-designated CD8 cells lacked CD45RO, were positively enriched for CCR7, and omitted terminally differentiated effector memory CD45RA+ cells. Donors, without exception, were Caucasian adults residing in Nashville, Tennessee. This specimen comes from a study of shared clonotypes between healthy human individuals. The CDR3 is made up of 15 amino acids. Trimming removed 7 bases at V and 2 bases at J, with 15 bases between. The germline CDR1 and CDR2 sequences are SGHTA and FQGNSA. Profiled with immunoSEQ multiplex PCR; TCRdb holds only in-frame clones, not every one. The data hold roughly 1,800,000 clones, with 85% to 95% observed a single time. The study, taken as a whole, reports: Generation probabilities were higher for clonotypes shared across all four sorted-subset donors than for unshared ones. Relative to memory subsets, naive subsets generally showed larger estimated richness.

The V call is TRBV7-2, the J call TRBJ2-1, with D unclear. The material sequenced was naive CD8+ T cells sorted from blood. This clonotype was obtained from a man aged 18 to 30 in good health. CDR3 loop: CASNGVANTYNEQFF. DNA for the CDR3: TGTGCCAGCAACGGAGTAGCTAACACCTACAATGAGCAGTTCTTC.